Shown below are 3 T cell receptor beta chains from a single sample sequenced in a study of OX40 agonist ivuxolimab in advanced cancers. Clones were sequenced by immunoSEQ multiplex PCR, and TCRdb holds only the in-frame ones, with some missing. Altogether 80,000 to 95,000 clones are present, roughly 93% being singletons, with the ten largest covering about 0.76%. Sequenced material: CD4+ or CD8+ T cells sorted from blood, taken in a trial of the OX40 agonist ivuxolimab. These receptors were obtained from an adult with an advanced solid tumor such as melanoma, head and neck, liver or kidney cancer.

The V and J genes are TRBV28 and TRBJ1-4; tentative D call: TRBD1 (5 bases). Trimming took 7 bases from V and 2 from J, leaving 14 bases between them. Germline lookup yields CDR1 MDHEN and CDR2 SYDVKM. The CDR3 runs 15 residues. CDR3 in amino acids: CASNPGGSTNEKLFF. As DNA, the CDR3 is TGTGCCAGCAACCCTGGGGGTTCCACTAATGAAAAACTGTTTTTT.

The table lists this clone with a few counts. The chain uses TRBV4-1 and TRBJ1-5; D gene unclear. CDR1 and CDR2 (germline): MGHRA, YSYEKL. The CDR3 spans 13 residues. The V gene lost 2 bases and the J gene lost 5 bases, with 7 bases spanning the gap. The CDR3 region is CASSQTQDQPQHF. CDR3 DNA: TGCGCCAGCAGCCAAACACAAGATCAGCCCCAGCATTTT.

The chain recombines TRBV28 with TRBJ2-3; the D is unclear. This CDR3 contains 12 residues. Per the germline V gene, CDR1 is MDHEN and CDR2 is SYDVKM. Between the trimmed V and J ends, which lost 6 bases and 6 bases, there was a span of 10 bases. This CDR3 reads CASSSLSDTQYF. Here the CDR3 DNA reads TGTGCCAGCAGCTCCCTGTCCGATACGCAGTATTTT.